This entry is about one T cell receptor (beta chain). Its antigen is still unknown. No quality values exist for individual bases; no much larger clone is one base distant. CDR1 and CDR2 were assigned from the germline V gene (reference sequence) as SEHNR and FQNEAQ. The CDR3 runs 14 amino acids, cysteine and phenylalanine included. This entry keeps only the CDR3 DNA: 42 bases, framed from base 1. Clipping removes 5 bases from V and 7 bases from J, with 6 as the unmatched junction base count. The sample comes from a study of shared clonotypes between healthy human individuals (dated by TCRdb to about 2020). Study-level background: Two women and a few men aged 18 to 49 years were included in the cohort. For each donor, three plates each were used for CD4 naive and CD4 memory, two plates were used for CD8 naive, and one plate was used for CD8 memory. Blood TCR repertoires of a handful of healthy adults were deeply sequenced to estimate repertoire size and the extent of clonotype sharing between individuals. Libraries were prepared and TCR repertoires were sequenced by different laboratories using diverse techniques, in order to increase sequencing depth and limit assay-specific biases. Between about 0.8 and 9 billion PBMCs per donor were obtained by leukapheresis. Results the study describes overall, beyond this receptor: Higher generation probabilities were observed for clonotypes shared by all four sorted-subset donors than for non-shared clonotypes. Naive subsets generally had larger estimated clonotype richness than memory subsets did. Even with the large sequencing depth, rarefaction of the sorted-subset datasets indicated that sequencing was incomplete. Because the study included only a small number of donors, the genetic and exposure-history diversity represented was limited. Pairwise subsampling led to the expectation that sequencing depth would affect the degree of clonotype sharing among donors. Sharing across several donors was observed for about 5% of naive CD4, less than 4% of naive CD8, roughly 2.4% of memory CD4, and roughly 0.43% of memory CD8 clonotypes. Sampling was limited to blood, and TCR repertoires in tissue likely differ from TCR repertoires in blood.

CD8 naive samples were CD45RO-negative cells positively selected for CCR7, giving a CD45RA+CCR7+ population that excluded TemRA cells. Donors were healthy HIV-negative adults with no recently reported acute infections or vaccinations. Only Caucasian adults living in Nashville, Tennessee, USA were represented among the donors. Blood was obtained by leukapheresis, after which PBMCs were separated by Ficoll-Histopaque density gradient centrifugation and cryopreserved in liquid nitrogen vapor phase. Analytical flow cytometry was used to check the purity and quantity of each magnetically sorted T cell population. Each sorted fraction had its genomic DNA isolated and then quantified by UV absorbance on a Nanodrop 2000c. Using the deep immunoSEQ assay, multiplex PCR amplified TCR CDR3 regions from genomic DNA. For each cell subset, the extracted genomic DNA was distributed evenly across all wells of several immunoSEQ 96-well plates, and each plate served as one replicate. For sorted subsets, around 200 ng genomic DNA, equal to tens of thousands of T cell genomes, was loaded into each replicate PCR. Purified libraries were measured with a Qubit 3.0 fluorometer, size-checked on a Bioanalyzer 2100, and measured again with the KAPA Library Quantification kit. Every immunoSEQ 96-well plate was sequenced on a dedicated single-read 150-cycle Illumina NextSeq 550 flow cell. As for the original processing: Because the immunoSEQ output held only junctional sequences and lacked quality scores, the filtering could not match the filtering applied to full-length reads. To assign V/J genes and CDR3, sequences were annotated against IMGT germline references using PyIR, a Python wrapper for IgBLAST v1.9. Reads with weak V/J assignments (E-value above 1e-6), missing CDR3, stop codons, out-of-frame junctions, or ambiguous translated residues were removed. V3J clonotypes were defined as sequences sharing an identical inferred V gene, J gene, and CDR3 amino acid sequence. The percentage overlap between two repertoires was calculated by dividing the number of shared unique clonotypes by the size of the smaller repertoire. Three approaches were used to assess repertoire richness: RTK rarefaction, the Chao1 estimator, and Recon v2.1 estimates of unobserved clonotypes. Generation probabilities for all TCRbeta clonotypes obtained by the gDNA method from a handful of donors were computed using OLGA. TCRdb took over this immuneACCESS table, retaining in-frame rearrangements with V and J assigned. Such tables are incomplete; in checked studies, under half of the missing clones stem from an unresolved V gene, and the remainder is unexplained. Clonal size and the V and J genes are those of that table, whereas D and trimming came from the DNA. The sample includes around 1,900,000 clones, with around 93% observed a single time. The ten biggest clones cover approximately 1.6% of the sample.

The rearrangement combines TRBV7-9 with TRBJ2-4, and TRBD1 aligns with 9 junction nucleotides. This receptor was taken from a young man in good health. Some clones in this sample may be carry-over from other donors' samples. The sequenced material came from naive CD8+ T cells from PBMCs. Reading the label with the study, this specimen's cell subset or site is: CD45RA+CCR7+. This receptor has the CDR3 CASSTGTGLNIQYF. Here is the DNA: TGTGCCAGCAGCACCGGGACAGGGTTGAACATTCAGTACTTC.